Presented here are 20 T cell receptor beta chains from one specimen sequenced in a study of blood T cell repertoires in COVID-19 (TCRdb year 2020). Libraries were built with the immunoSEQ multiplex PCR assay. Imported from immuneACCESS, the table was reduced by TCRdb to in-frame sequences with V and J called. These copies leave out some clones; in studies compared against another copy, an unresolved V gene accounts for under half, and the cause of the remainder is not known. The sample table contains around 60,000 clones; only one count was recorded for approximately 75% of them. Of the sample, under 15% falls within the top ten clones. Sequenced sample: peripheral blood. These receptors were collected from a man older than 75 with acute or convalescent COVID-19.

The chain employs TRBV2 and TRBJ1-5; 7 nucleotides line up with TRBD1. Looked up from germline, CDR1 is SNHLY and CDR2 is FYNNEI. This CDR3 is 15 amino acids long. With 5 bases clipped from V and 2 bases from J, the junction kept 6 bases outside the gene matches. The DNA for the CDR3 is TGTGCCAGCAGTCCGACAGGGATCGGCAATCAGCCCCAGCATTTT. Residues: CASSPTGIGNQPQHF.

With respect to this clone: One junction end disagrees with the germline gene, perhaps due to a read error. The chain uses TRBV18 and TRBJ2-5; TRBD2 is a possible D gene (6 bases). The CDR3 sequence is 17 residues long. The germline V gene encodes CDR1 KGHSH and CDR2 LQKENI. The CDR3 DNA reads as TGTGCCAGCTCACCAAGTTCTGGGCGGGGCAACAAAGAGACCCCGTACTTC. Translating gives CASSPSSGRGNKETPYF.

V and J are TRBV6-2 or TRBV6-3 and TRBJ1-5, with 7 bases aligning to TRBD1. Trimming took 4 bases from V and 5 from J; bases not matched to a gene: 8. The CDR3 is 15 residues long. From germline, CDR1 is MNHEY and CDR2 SVGEGT. CDR3 in amino acids: CASSFYQGGHQPQHF. The CDR3 DNA follows: TGTGCCAGCAGTTTCTATCAGGGGGGCCATCAGCCCCAGCATTTT.

This clone has a single count. The CDR3 region has the DNA TGTGCCAGCGGGCAAGGTTATAATTCACCCCTCCACTTT. Translating it yields CASGQGYNSPLHF. The rearrangement uses TRBV2 and TRBJ1-6; D unresolved. V was clipped by 8 bases and J by 4 bases, with 9 bases between them. The CDR3 covers 13 residues. Germline CDR1 SNHLY, CDR2 FYNNEI. The full variable domain, in which reference TRBV2 and TRBJ1-6 provide the parts outside the CDR3, is EPEVTQTPSHQVTQMGQEVILRCVPISNHLYFYWYRQILGQKVEFLVSFYNNEISEKSEIFDDQFSVERPDGSNFTLKIRSTKLEDSAMYFCASGQGYNSPLHFGNGTRLTVT.

In this sample, this clone turned up many times. V and J are TRBV5-1 and TRBJ1-2; TRBD1 matches at 9 bases. The CDR3 loop spans 14 amino acids. V shed 4 bases, J shed 5 bases, and the junction held 6 bases outside the gene matches. Germline CDR1 SGHRS, CDR2 YFSETQ. The CDR3 nucleotides are TGCGCCAGCAGCCCGGGACAGGGCCCGTATGGCTACACCTTC. Its protein product is CASSPGQGPYGYTF.

The chain couples TRBV2 to TRBJ1-1; perhaps TRBD1 as D (5 bases). Trimming cost V 6 bases and J 5 bases, with 13 bases left between them. This CDR3 has 13 amino acids. Germline V gene sequence: CDR1 SNHLY, CDR2 FYNNEI. The CDR3 region is CASRRKEGTEAFF. CDR3 DNA: TGTGCCAGCAGACGTAAGGAGGGGACTGAAGCTTTCTTT. The whole variable domain, filled in from reference TRBV2 and TRBJ1-1, reads EPEVTQTPSHQVTQMGQEVILRCVPISNHLYFYWYRQILGQKVEFLVSFYNNEISEKSEIFDDQFSVERPDGSNFTLKIRSTKLEDSAMYFCASRRKEGTEAFFGQGTRLTVV.

CDR3 nucleotide sequence: TGTGCCAGTAGTAGAGGGGGCCAGGGCTCACCCCTCCACTTT. Residues: CASSRGGQGSPLHF. This chain joins TRBV19 and TRBJ1-6; 7 bases match TRBD1. CDR1 is LNHDA, CDR2 SQIVND, per germline (reference sequence). The CDR3 is 14 residues long. The ends lost 4 bases at V and 10 bases at J; junction bases unmatched: 7.

This clone occurred a few times. As DNA, the CDR3 is TGTGCCACCAGTGACCCCGGCGGGGCGGGGCAGTTCTTC. Translated: CATSDPGGAGQFF. The gene calls are TRBV24-1 and TRBJ2-1; a possible D gene is TRBD2 (6 bases). V was trimmed by 4 bases and J by 12 bases, leaving 15 bases between them. Germline V gene lookup returns CDR1 KGHDR and CDR2 SFDVKD. The CDR3 is made up of 13 amino acids.

This clone was found a few times. J is TRBJ2-7 and V is TRBV12-5, with a possible D match to TRBD2 (5 bases). V dropped 4 bases and J dropped 2 bases, with 21 bases sitting between them. CDR1 is LGHNT and CDR2 is FRNRAP in the germline V gene. This CDR3 has 17 amino acids. The CDR3 protein is CASGSKDAERRPYEQYF. The CDR3 bases are TGTGCTAGTGGTTCCAAAGACGCGGAGCGGCGGCCCTACGAGCAGTACTTC. The variable domain in full, with the rest retrieved from reference TRBV12-5 and TRBJ2-7, is DARVTQTPRHKVTEMGQEVTMRCQPILGHNTVFWYRQTMMQGLELLAYFRNRAPLDDSGMPKDRFSAEMPDATLATLKIQPSEPRDSAVYFCASGSKDAERRPYEQYFGPGTRLTVT.

This chain joins TRBV6-5 and TRBJ2-5, with D perhaps matching TRBD2 (5 bases). Looked up from germline, CDR1 is MNHEY and CDR2 is SVGAGI. CDR3 size: 15 residues. V shed 1 base and J shed 7 bases, with 16 bases lying between them. In DNA form, the CDR3 reads TGTGCCAGCAGTTACTTCGGGCTAGAGGGCGGGACCCAGTACTTC. It codes for CASSYFGLEGGTQYF.

V and J are TRBV6-5 and TRBJ1-2, with TRBD1 matching 7 bases. Germline CDR1 and CDR2: MNHEY and SVGAGI. The trim removed 10 bases at V and 0 bases at J, leaving 8 bases unmatched. The CDR3 extends over 14 amino acids. The CDR3 sequence is CATSTGIANYGYTF. As DNA, the CDR3 is TGTGCCACTTCGACAGGGATAGCTAACTATGGCTACACCTTC.

The rearrangement uses TRBV7-2 and TRBJ1-2; possibly TRBD1 for D (5 bases). The CDR3 runs to 17 residues. Germline loops: CDR1 SGHTA, CDR2 FQGNSA. V was pared by 1 base and J by 1 base, with 16 bases between. CDR3 coding DNA: TGTGCCAGCAGCTTAGTAACGTTTGGGGGAGGTAACTATGGCTACACCTTC. Translated, it gives CASSLVTFGGGNYGYTF. The full variable domain, rest sourced from reference TRBV7-2 and TRBJ1-2, is GAGVSQSPSNKVTEKGKDVELRCDPISGHTALYWYRQSLGQGLEFLIYFQGNSAPDKSGLPSDRFSAERTGGSVSTLTIQRTQQEDSAVYLCASSLVTFGGGNYGYTFGSGTRLTVV.

The rearrangement links TRBV19 to TRBJ1-4, with D possibly matching TRBD1 (6 bases). CDR1 and CDR2 from the germline V gene are LNHDA and SQIVND (reference sequence). The V gene lost 5 bases and the J gene lost 3 bases, with 13 bases spanning the gap. CDR3 length: 15 amino acids. CDR3 sequence reads: CASSLQGRPNEKLFF. The CDR3 DNA reads as TGTGCCAGTAGTTTACAGGGCCGGCCTAATGAAAAACTGTTTTTT.

The chain links TRBV6-5 to TRBJ1-1; D uncertain. The CDR3 length is 13 residues. Trimming took off 8 bases at V and 0 bases at J, with 10 bases between the two ends. Per the germline V gene, CDR1 is MNHEY and CDR2 is SVGAGI. The CDR3 sequence is CASRGPMNTEAFF. The CDR3 DNA reads TGTGCCAGCCGAGGCCCCATGAACACTGAAGCTTTCTTT.

The rearrangement uses TRBV5-1 and TRBJ2-5; D is possibly TRBD1 (5 bases). CDR1 is SGHRS and CDR2 is YFSETQ in the germline V gene. V was pared by 1 base and J by 2 bases, with 15 bases between. This CDR3 is 16 amino acids long. CDR3 DNA: TGCGCCAGCAGCTTGTTCCCAGGGTTGGGGCAAGAGACCCAGTACTTC. This translates into CASSLFPGLGQETQYF. The whole variable domain, filled in from reference TRBV5-1 and TRBJ2-5, reads KAGVTQTPRYLIKTRGQQVTLSCSPISGHRSVSWYQQTPGQGLQFLFEYFSETQRNKGNFPGRFSGRQFSNSRSEMNVSTLELGDSALYLCASSLFPGLGQETQYFGPGTRLLVL.

The CDR3 here is CASSQAPSGTGVSNEQFF. The CDR3 coding sequence is TGCGCCAGCAGCCAAGCCCCCTCCGGGACAGGGGTAAGCAATGAGCAGTTCTTC. The chain recombines TRBV4-1 with TRBJ2-1; 10 bases are a match to TRBD1. With 1 base clipped from V and 6 bases from J, the junction kept 12 bases outside the gene matches. CDR3 length equals 18 residues. Germline V gene data show CDR1 as MGHRA and CDR2 as YSYEKL.

The chain couples TRBV11-3 to TRBJ2-7; the match to TRBD2 covers 8 bases. Trimming at V came to 1 base and at J to 4 bases, leaving 6 bases not matched to a gene. CDR3 length equals 15 residues. Germline CDR1 and CDR2: SGHNT and YENEEA. In DNA, the CDR3 is TGTGCCAGCAGCTTAGCGGGGGGGCCAAATTACGAGCAGTACTTC. It yields the protein CASSLAGGPNYEQYF.

The chain links TRBV4-1 to TRBJ2-2; tentatively, D is TRBD1 (6 bases). From germline, CDR1 is MGHRA and CDR2 YSYEKL. The V gene lost 2 bases and the J gene lost 0 bases, with 10 bases spanning the gap. The CDR3 totals 16 residues. CDR3 coding DNA: TGCGCCAGCAGCCAACTGGGACAATCGAACACCGGGGAGCTGTTTTTT. Its translation: CASSQLGQSNTGELFF.

This clone was seen more than once but under ten times. V usage is TRBV5-6 and J usage is TRBJ2-3; 11 positions agree with TRBD2. CDR3 size: 16 residues. Germline V gene lookup returns CDR1 SGHDT and CDR2 YYEEEE. Trimming at V came to 3 bases and at J to 1 base, leaving 4 bases not matched to a gene. In DNA, the CDR3 is TGTGCCAGCAGCTACCCTAGCGGGGGGCGCACAGATACGCAGTATTTT. Its protein is CASSYPSGGRTDTQYF.

The rearrangement uses TRBV6-5 and TRBJ1-2; 7 bases fit TRBD1. The germline V gene encodes CDR1 MNHEY and CDR2 SVGAGI. V was clipped by 5 bases and J by 8 bases; unmatched bases: 11. This CDR3 has 14 amino acids. The CDR3 loop reads CASSRLGRGQGYTF. The CDR3 DNA is TGTGCCAGCAGTCGCCTCGGCAGGGGACAGGGCTACACCTTC.